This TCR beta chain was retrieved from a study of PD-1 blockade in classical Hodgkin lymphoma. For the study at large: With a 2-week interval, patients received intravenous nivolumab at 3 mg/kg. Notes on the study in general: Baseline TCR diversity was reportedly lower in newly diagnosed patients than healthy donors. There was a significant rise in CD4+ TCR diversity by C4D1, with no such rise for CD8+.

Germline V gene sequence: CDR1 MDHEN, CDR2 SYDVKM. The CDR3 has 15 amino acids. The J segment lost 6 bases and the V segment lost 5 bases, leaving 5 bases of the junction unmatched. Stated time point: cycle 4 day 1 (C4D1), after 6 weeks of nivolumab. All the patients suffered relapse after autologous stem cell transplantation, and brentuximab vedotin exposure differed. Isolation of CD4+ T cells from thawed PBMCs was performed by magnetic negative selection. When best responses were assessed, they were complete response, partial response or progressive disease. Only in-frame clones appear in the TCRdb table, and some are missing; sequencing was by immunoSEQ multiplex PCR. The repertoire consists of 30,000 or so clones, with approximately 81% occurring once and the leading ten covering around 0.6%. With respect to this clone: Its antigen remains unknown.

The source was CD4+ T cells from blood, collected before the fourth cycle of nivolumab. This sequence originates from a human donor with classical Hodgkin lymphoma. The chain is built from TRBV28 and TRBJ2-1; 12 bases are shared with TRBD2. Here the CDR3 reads CASSVPGLAGNEQFF. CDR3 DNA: TGTGCCAGCAGTGTGCCGGGACTAGCGGGCAATGAGCAGTTCTTC.